A single sample gave rise to the 30 T cell receptor beta chains below, sequenced in a study of neoadjuvant anti-PD-1 for oral cavity cancer. TCRdb's copy holds only in-frame clones and misses some; the assay was immunoSEQ multiplex PCR. The table lists tens of thousands of clones, around 88% of them singletons. This specimen consisted of PBMCs, obtained before nivolumab (anti-PD-1) treatment. The source of these receptors is a person aged 35 to 85 with oral cavity squamous cell carcinoma.

This clone has a handful of counts. V usage is TRBV6-1 and J usage is TRBJ1-5; D gene ambiguous. The CDR3 runs 15 residues. Between the trimmed V and J ends, which lost 4 bases and 0 bases, there was a span of 10 bases. The germline gives CDR1 MNHNS, CDR2 SASEGT. The CDR3 sequence: CASSVMRNSNQPQHF. DNA for the CDR3: TGTGCCAGCAGTGTGATGAGGAATAGCAATCAGCCCCAGCATTTT.

This rearrangement joins TRBV5-1 to TRBJ2-7; TRBD2 matches 14 bases. This CDR3 region has 18 residues. V was clipped by 4 bases and J by 6 bases; unmatched bases: 15. Germline loops: CDR1 SGHRS, CDR2 YFSETQ. CDR3 in amino acids: CASSPVPGLAGVVSEQYF. Here the CDR3 DNA reads TGCGCCAGCAGCCCCGTCCCGGGACTAGCGGGAGTGGTAAGCGAGCAGTACTTC.

The chain links TRBV27 to TRBJ2-2, with D perhaps assigned TRBD1 or TRBD2 (5 bases each). The germline gives CDR1 MNHEY, CDR2 SMNVEV (reference sequence). V lost 6 bases, J lost 3 bases, and 17 bases lay in between. The CDR3 runs 16 residues. This chain's CDR3 is CASRGGGTTHTGELFF. CDR3 in DNA: TGTGCCAGCAGAGGTGGTGGGACGACTCACACCGGGGAGCTGTTTTTT.

The chain couples TRBV9 to TRBJ2-1; tentative D call: TRBD2 (6 bases). The CDR3 extends over 15 amino acids. CDR1 is SGDLS, CDR2 YYNGEE, per germline. The V end lost 4 bases, the J end lost 5 bases, and 16 bases lay between the germline ends. The CDR3, as DNA: TGTGCCAGCAGCCCCCTAAGCGGGCTCGACAATGAGCAGTTCTTC. It specifies CASSPLSGLDNEQFF. Full variable domain (outside the CDR3, taken from reference TRBV9 and TRBJ2-1): DSGVTQTPKHLITATGQRVTLRCSPRSGDLSVYWYQQSLDQGLQFLIQYYNGEERAKGNILERFSAQQFPDLHSELNLSSLELGDSALYFCASSPLSGLDNEQFFGPGTRLTVL.

The J gene is TRBJ1-3, the V gene TRBV7-8; D unclear. The V and J ends lost 7 bases and 0 bases respectively, with 13 bases between them. Germline V gene data show CDR1 as SGHVS and CDR2 as FQNEAQ. The CDR3 sequence is 15 residues long. CDR3 coding DNA: TGTGCCAGCATGACGACCGGCGACTCTGGAAACACCATATATTTT. Protein sequence: CASMTTGDSGNTIYF.

This chain connects TRBV7-9 to TRBJ1-2; 8 bases align to TRBD1. The V gene's germline CDR1 is SEHNR and CDR2 FQNEAQ (reference sequence). The CDR3 consists of 13 residues. After removal of 4 bases from V and 8 bases from J, the junction contained 6 bases not matched to a gene. As DNA, the CDR3 is TGTGCCAGCAGCTATCAGGGGGCGGAAGGCTACACCTTC. This gives the protein CASSYQGAEGYTF. Full variable domain (rest looked up from reference TRBV7-9 and TRBJ1-2): DTGVSQNPRHKITKRGQNVTFRCDPISEHNRLYWYRQTLGQGPEFLTYFQNEAQLEKSRLLSDRFSAERPKGSFSTLEIQRTEQGDSAMYLCASSYQGAEGYTFGSGTRLTVV.

V and J are TRBV19 and TRBJ2-3, with TRBD1 identical over 9 bases. Unmatched junction bases numbered 14, after V lost 6 bases and J lost 1 base. The CDR3 runs 18 residues. CDR1 is LNHDA, CDR2 SQIVND, per germline (reference sequence). The chain's CDR3 is CASSSGTGLVGGTDTQYF. CDR3 DNA: TGTGCCAGTAGCTCCGGGACAGGGCTGGTGGGGGGCACAGATACGCAGTATTTT.

This chain uses TRBV7-2 with TRBJ2-2, with 8 positions matching TRBD2. Germline loops: CDR1 SGHTA, CDR2 FQGNSA. This CDR3 has 15 residues. J was trimmed by 0 bases and V by 5 bases; bases with no gene match: 2. CDR3 coding DNA: TGTGCCAGCAGCGTTAGCGGGACGAACACCGGGGAGCTGTTTTTT. Encoded protein: CASSVSGTNTGELFF.

V usage is TRBV5-1 and J usage is TRBJ1-2; TRBD1 is a possible D gene (6 bases). Germline-derived CDR1 and CDR2 are SGHRS and YFSETQ. This CDR3 region has 13 residues. V dropped 3 bases and J dropped 3 bases, with 9 bases sitting between them. Here the CDR3 reads CASSSGVDYGYTF. CDR3 DNA: TGCGCCAGCAGCTCAGGGGTTGACTATGGCTACACCTTC.

Worth noting for this clone: Sequence at one end of the junction differs from germline and may be a read error. The chain is built from TRBV19 and TRBJ2-7; the D gene is possibly TRBD2 (6 bases). The CDR3 sequence is 17 residues long. Germline V CDR1 and CDR2: LNHDA, SQIVND (reference sequence). CDR3 residues: CASSITPLGGVRYEQYF. CDR3 nucleotide sequence: TGTGCCAGCAGTATAACCCCGCTAGGCGGGGTCAGATACGAGCAGTACTTC.

The chain uses TRBV10-3 and TRBJ2-7; 10 nucleotides line up with TRBD1. The CDR3 contains 15 residues. Germline V CDR1 and CDR2: ENHRY, SYGVKD. Unmatched junction bases numbered 6, after V lost 6 bases and J lost 1 base. The CDR3: CAIRSGQGDSYEQYF. The CDR3 coding sequence is TGTGCCATCAGATCAGGACAGGGGGATTCCTACGAGCAGTACTTC.

The chain couples TRBV28 to TRBJ1-5; tentatively, D is TRBD1 (5 bases). Germline values: CDR1 MDHEN, CDR2 SYDVKM. The V gene lost 4 bases and the J gene lost 6 bases, with 13 bases spanning the gap. The length of the CDR3 is 14 residues. Here the CDR3 reads CASSSGPTGQPQHF. CDR3 bases: TGTGCCAGCAGTTCGGGACCAACAGGTCAGCCCCAGCATTTT.

This clone was recorded once. The chain employs TRBV7-9 and TRBJ2-7, with D perhaps given as TRBD1 or TRBD2 (5 bases each). The CDR3 runs 12 residues. V was trimmed by 3 bases and J by 4 bases, leaving 7 bases between them. CDR1 is SEHNR, CDR2 FQNEAQ, per germline (reference sequence). The CDR3 region has the DNA TGTGCCAGCAGCTTGGGGGTTTACGAGCAGTACTTC. Translating it yields CASSLGVYEQYF.

The chain employs TRBV7-8 and TRBJ1-5; the match to TRBD1 covers 12 bases. V trimming: 5 bases; J trimming: 4 bases; junction bases outside the gene matches: 3. The CDR3 covers 15 residues. Germline-derived CDR1 and CDR2 are SGHVS and FQNEAQ. CDR3: CASSPGQGANQPQHF. DNA for the CDR3: TGTGCCAGCAGCCCGGGACAGGGGGCGAATCAGCCCCAGCATTTT.

This clone has only one observation. The V call is TRBV2, the J call TRBJ2-1; tentatively, D is TRBD1 or TRBD2 (5 bases each). Germline values: CDR1 SNHLY, CDR2 FYNNEI. The CDR3 has 13 residues. With 5 bases removed from V and 8 bases from J, the gap between germline ends came to 13 bases. For the CDR3, the DNA is TGTGCCAGCAGTTTGCAGGGAGTCGATGAGCAGTTCTTC. It yields the protein CASSLQGVDEQFF.

This clone was counted a single time. V and J are TRBV6-1 and TRBJ1-3; D is perhaps TRBD1 (6 bases). The CDR3 runs to 12 residues. With 6 bases removed from V and 7 bases from J, the gap between germline ends came to 10 bases. Germline V gene lookup returns CDR1 MNHNS and CDR2 SASEGT. This chain's CDR3 is CASRGGLNTIYF. The DNA for the CDR3 is TGTGCCAGCAGGGGGGGGCTGAACACCATATATTTT.

The chain is built from TRBV6-5 and TRBJ1-6; D unclear. The CDR3 is made up of 15 amino acids. V lost 0 bases, J lost 7 bases, and 10 bases lay in between. Germline V gives CDR1 MNHEY, CDR2 SVGAGI. This chain's CDR3 is CASSYSLRGNSPLHF. The CDR3 bases are TGTGCCAGCAGTTACTCGCTACGGGGAAATTCACCCCTCCACTTT.

The rearrangement joins TRBV11-2 to TRBJ1-2; 9 bases match TRBD1. CDR3 length: 14 amino acids. Per germline, CDR1 SGHAT and CDR2 FQNNGV. V trimming: 5 bases; J trimming: 12 bases; junction bases outside the gene matches: 13. The CDR3 DNA reads TGTGCCAGCAGCCCCGGGGGGGGACAGGGCGTACACACCTTC. Its protein product is CASSPGGGQGVHTF.

V gene TRBV27 combines with J gene TRBJ1-2, with a possible D match to TRBD1 (6 bases). V was trimmed by 0 bases and J by 8 bases, leaving 16 bases between them. Germline V gene lookup returns CDR1 MNHEY and CDR2 SMNVEV (reference sequence). CDR3 length equals 15 residues. The CDR3 DNA is TGTGCCAGCAGTTTATCGGTAGGGACACGGTTAGGCTACACCTTC. Amino acid sequence: CASSLSVGTRLGYTF.

The V call is TRBV6-1, the J call TRBJ2-2; D call uncertain. Germline V gives CDR1 MNHNS, CDR2 SASEGT. V gave up 3 bases and J gave up 4 bases, with 3 bases separating them. CDR3 length: 12 residues. In nucleotides, the CDR3 is TGTGCCAGCAGTGACCCCACCGGGGAGCTGTTTTTT. This encodes CASSDPTGELFF.

This sequence joins TRBV27 and TRBJ2-1; a weak D match, TRBD2 (5 bases). V was shortened by 4 bases and J by 6 bases, with 16 bases between the two germline ends. The CDR3 has 15 residues. Germline CDR1 and CDR2: MNHEY and SMNVEV (reference sequence). The CDR3 reads CASSWNGMGINEQFF. In DNA, the CDR3 is TGTGCCAGCAGTTGGAACGGGATGGGGATCAATGAGCAGTTCTTC.

The chain combines TRBV28 with TRBJ2-7; 9 positions agree with TRBD1. The CDR3 runs 14 residues. V gave up 7 bases and J gave up 3 bases; unmatched junction bases: 7. The germline V gene encodes CDR1 MDHEN and CDR2 SYDVKM. This CDR3 is CASTLPGQGYEQYF. The CDR3 DNA sequence: TGTGCCAGCACCTTACCGGGACAGGGCTACGAGCAGTACTTC.

This clone was counted once. This chain joins TRBV5-5 and TRBJ2-1; TRBD2 might be the D (6 bases). The CDR3 spans 15 residues. From germline, CDR1 is SGHKS and CDR2 YYEKEE (reference sequence). V was shortened by 5 bases and J by 0 bases, with 12 bases between the two germline ends. This CDR3 reads CASSFRELSYNEQFF. The CDR3 DNA reads TGTGCCAGCAGTTTCCGGGAGCTCTCCTACAATGAGCAGTTCTTC.

As for this clone: The same CDR3 arises from other DNA sequences in this sample as well. V is TRBV7-8 and J is TRBJ1-2, with TRBD1 matching over 7 bases. J gave up 5 bases and V 1 base, and 1 base lay outside the gene matches. The CDR3 totals 13 residues. From germline, CDR1 is SGHVS and CDR2 FQNEAQ. CDR3 residues: CASSLGQGYGYTF. The DNA of the CDR3 is TGTGCCAGCAGCTTAGGACAGGGATATGGCTACACCTTC.

J is TRBJ2-4 and V is TRBV5-6, with TRBD2 as a possible D gene (6 bases). V lost 4 bases and J 3 bases, leaving 23 bases between the germline ends. Germline V gene lookup returns CDR1 SGHDT and CDR2 YYEEEE. This CDR3 spans 18 amino acids. CDR3 DNA: TGTGCCAGCAGCGAACACCGGGACTGGGGGGTGATCAAAAACATTCAGTACTTC. It yields the protein CASSEHRDWGVIKNIQYF.

The rearrangement joins TRBV2 to TRBJ2-2; D call uncertain. CDR1 SNHLY and CDR2 FYNNEI come from the germline V gene. The CDR3 extends over 15 amino acids. The V end was cut by 0 bases, the J end by 6 bases, with 11 bases between. The CDR3 protein is CASSEAFPIPGELFF. In DNA, the CDR3 is TGTGCCAGCAGTGAAGCCTTCCCCATTCCCGGGGAGCTGTTTTTT.

V and J are TRBV5-6 and TRBJ2-5; no definite D call. Trimming shortened V by 2 bases and J by 2 bases, and 13 bases separated the two germline ends. Germline values: CDR1 SGHDT, CDR2 YYEEEE. This CDR3 comprises 15 residues. The DNA of the CDR3 is TGTGCCAGCAGCTTCGGCCAGCCTGATCAAGAGACCCAGTACTTC. Its translation: CASSFGQPDQETQYF.

This clone was counted many times. The chain is built from TRBV9 and TRBJ2-5; 7 bases map to TRBD2. The germline V gene encodes CDR1 SGDLS and CDR2 YYNGEE. The ends lost 2 bases at V and 4 bases at J; junction bases unmatched: 5. The CDR3 spans 14 residues. CDR3 amino acids: CASSVALAPETQYF. The DNA of the CDR3 is TGTGCCAGCAGCGTCGCACTAGCGCCAGAGACCCAGTACTTC.

This clone was counted a single time. The V gene is TRBV5-6, the J gene TRBJ1-5; D is unresolved. The CDR3 runs 12 residues. Trimming took 1 base from V and 7 from J, leaving 6 bases between them. From germline, CDR1 is SGHDT and CDR2 YYEEEE. For the CDR3, the DNA is TGTGCCAGCAGCTTGCCAGACCAGCCCCAGCATTTT. Amino acid sequence: CASSLPDQPQHF.

The chain joins TRBV4-1 to TRBJ2-3, with no clear D. The CDR3 is 14 amino acids. Germline assignment: CDR1 MGHRA and CDR2 YSYEKL. With 0 bases removed from V and 4 bases from J, the gap between germline ends came to 8 bases. The chain's CDR3 is CASSQDQPADTQYF. The CDR3 DNA reads TGCGCCAGCAGCCAAGACCAGCCGGCAGATACGCAGTATTTT.